These 8 T cell receptor beta chains share one sample of origin, sequenced in a study of control samples from healthy donors and cancer patients. The table came from immunoSEQ multiplex PCR; TCRdb's copy has only in-frame clones and leaves some out. Of some 210,000 clones in the sample, about 90% were seen once. The sample consisted of blood. The receptors were sampled from a man aged 30 to 39 in good health.

This clone was seen just once. The chain recombines TRBV27 with TRBJ1-5; D is uncertain. Germline assignment: CDR1 MNHEY and CDR2 SMNVEV (reference sequence). This CDR3 is built from 16 residues. Trimming cost V 2 bases and J 6 bases, with 17 bases left between them. CDR3 sequence: CASSLLPLRDGQPQHF. The CDR3 DNA reads as TGTGCCAGCAGTTTACTACCTCTAAGAGATGGTCAGCCCCAGCATTTT.

This clone was counted a single time. This chain connects TRBV6-1 to TRBJ1-1; 7 nucleotides line up with TRBD1. The CDR3 totals 14 residues. In germline, CDR1 is MNHNS, CDR2 SASEGT. The V segment lost 2 bases and the J segment 4 bases; nucleotides outside the gene matches: 4. The CDR3 nucleotides are TGTGCCAGCAGTGAACCAGGGGGGAGCACTGAAGCTTTCTTT. It encodes CASSEPGGSTEAFF.

This chain connects TRBV12-3 or TRBV12-4 to TRBJ1-1; D perhaps matches TRBD1 (6 bases). The germline V and J ends were trimmed by 6 bases and 1 base, with 9 bases remaining between them. The length of the CDR3 is 13 residues. CDR3 protein: CASSKDRNTEAFF. The CDR3 nucleotides are TGTGCCAGCAGCAAGGACAGGAACACTGAAGCTTTCTTT.

This chain links TRBV6-5 with TRBJ1-5; tentatively, D is TRBD1 (6 bases). From germline, CDR1 is MNHEY and CDR2 SVGAGI. This CDR3 comprises 14 residues. The V gene lost 9 bases and the J gene lost 4 bases, with 16 bases spanning the gap. The chain's CDR3 is CASRGRGWNQPQHF. The CDR3 DNA reads TGTGCCAGTCGTGGAAGGGGGTGGAATCAGCCCCAGCATTTT.

The V call is TRBV5-1, the J call TRBJ1-2; D ambiguous. Looked up from germline, CDR1 is SGHRS and CDR2 is YFSETQ. This CDR3 has 13 amino acids. Trimming pared 0 bases from V and 2 bases from J, leaving 5 bases between. This chain's CDR3 is CASSLDGNYGYTF. DNA for the CDR3: TGCGCCAGCAGCTTGGACGGGAACTATGGCTACACCTTC.

This rearrangement joins TRBV7-9 to TRBJ2-2; TRBD2 might be the D (6 bases). CDR1 is SEHNR, CDR2 FQNEAQ, per germline (reference sequence). V dropped 5 bases and J dropped 0 bases, with 16 bases sitting between them. This CDR3 has 17 amino acids. The CDR3 DNA reads TGTGCCAGCAGCCATACCTTGCGGGGCGCGAACACCGGGGAGCTGTTTTTT. Its protein product is CASSHTLRGANTGELFF.

V and J are TRBV4-1 and TRBJ1-6; 7 nucleotides align to TRBD1. Trimming took 0 bases from V and 6 from J; bases not matched to a gene: 5. This CDR3 contains 16 residues. Germline V gene data show CDR1 as MGHRA and CDR2 as YSYEKL. CDR3 nucleotides: TGCGCCAGCAGCCAAGATTACGGGACAGCTAATTCACCCCTCCACTTT. Translated: CASSQDYGTANSPLHF.

This clone was recorded a few times. The chain combines TRBV18 with TRBJ2-7; D may correspond to TRBD1 or TRBD2 (5 bases each). CDR1 and CDR2 from the germline V gene are KGHSH and LQKENI. The CDR3 spans 12 residues. V lost 5 bases to trimming and J lost 6 bases, with 11 bases between them. This CDR3 reads CASSIEGSEQYF. The CDR3 DNA follows: TGTGCCAGCTCAATCGAGGGGTCCGAGCAGTACTTC.